A single sample gave rise to the 27 T cell receptor beta chains below, sequenced in a study of T cell repertoires in ileal Crohn's disease. Before sorting, lamina propria lymphocytes were separated from surgical specimens by density gradient. Data came from immunoSEQ multiplex PCR; TCRdb stores just in-frame clones and leaves some out. This table has several hundred clones, about 85% appearing once. Sequencing was performed on CD8+ T cells sorted from the ileum. All receptors derive from an adult with Crohn's disease.

CDR3: CASSPVGDNEQFF. The CDR3 region has the DNA TGTGCCAGCAGCCCGGTCGGGGACAATGAGCAGTTCTTC. The chain combines TRBV7-3 with TRBJ2-1; TRBD2 might be the D (5 bases). CDR1 is SGHTA, CDR2 FQGTGA, per germline. Trimming shortened V by 5 bases and J by 5 bases, and 10 bases separated the two germline ends. CDR3 length equals 13 residues.

V usage is TRBV6-4 and J usage is TRBJ2-1; D tentatively reads TRBD1 or TRBD2 (6 bases each). Germline CDR1 MRHNA, CDR2 SNTAGT. There are 12 residues in the CDR3. V lost 10 bases to trimming and J lost 13 bases, with 20 bases between them. The CDR3 region is CATRGPGTLQFF. CDR3 bases: TGTGCCACCAGGGGACCGGGGACTCTTCAGTTCTTC.

The chain uses TRBV7-9 and TRBJ2-5; possible D gene TRBD2, 5 bases. From germline, CDR1 is SEHNR and CDR2 FQNEAQ (reference sequence). This CDR3 has 13 residues. V was trimmed by 8 bases and J by 6 bases, leaving 16 bases between them. The CDR3 sequence is CASAPPAGKTQYF. In DNA form, the CDR3 reads TGTGCCAGCGCCCCCCCCGCCGGGAAGACCCAGTACTTC.

This chain uses TRBV9 with TRBJ1-4; tentatively, D is TRBD1 (6 bases). The V end was cut by 4 bases, the J end by 5 bases, with 15 bases between. Germline CDR1 and CDR2: SGDLS and YYNGEE. CDR3 length equals 15 residues. The CDR3 coding sequence is TGTGCCAGCAGCCCCCAATGGGGGCGGAATGAAAAACTGTTTTTT. Its translation: CASSPQWGRNEKLFF.

The V and J genes are TRBV27 and TRBJ2-6, with 7 bases that match TRBD1. The J segment lost 0 bases and the V segment lost 5 bases, leaving 4 bases of the junction unmatched. This CDR3 has 16 residues. Germline values: CDR1 MNHEY, CDR2 SMNVEV (reference sequence). DNA of the CDR3: TGTGCCAGCAGTCCTAGGGACAGCTCTGGGGCCAACGTCCTGACTTTC. This codes for CASSPRDSSGANVLTF.

The V gene is TRBV29-1, the J gene TRBJ2-5; possible D gene TRBD1, 5 bases. Trimming shortened V by 3 bases and J by 0 bases, and 17 bases separated the two germline ends. This CDR3 region has 16 residues. CDR1 and CDR2 from the germline V gene are SQVTM and ANQGSEA. In DNA, the CDR3 is TGCAGCGTTGATGTAGGGGTCGACAGCGACCAAGAGACCCAGTACTTC. This codes for CSVDVGVDSDQETQYF.

The chain has TRBV7-9 and TRBJ1-5; unclear D gene. Germline V CDR1 and CDR2: SEHNR, FQNEAQ (reference sequence). The CDR3 has 14 residues. Trimming shortened V by 11 bases and J by 8 bases, and 22 bases separated the two germline ends. DNA of the CDR3: TGTGCCCCATTAAGCCCGTGGGAGAGGGAGCCCCAGCATTTT. Translating gives CAPLSPWEREPQHF.

This chain links TRBV6-5 with TRBJ2-3; D is ambiguous. V shed 0 bases and J shed 0 bases, with 10 bases lying between them. Germline CDR1 and CDR2: MNHEY and SVGAGI. This CDR3 comprises 16 residues. DNA for the CDR3: TGTGCCAGCAGTTACTCACCAGCGACTAGCACAGATACGCAGTATTTT. Translated: CASSYSPATSTDTQYF.

The chain is built from TRBV19 and TRBJ2-2; TRBD1 aligns across 7 bases. Germline V gene sequence: CDR1 LNHDA, CDR2 SQIVND (reference sequence). The ends lost 5 bases at V and 8 bases at J; junction bases unmatched: 8. The CDR3 is 14 amino acids. The DNA for the CDR3 is TGTGCCAGTAGTGTCGACAGGGTCAATGGGGAGCTGTTTTTT. Translation gives CASSVDRVNGELFF.

The rearrangement joins TRBV6-5 to TRBJ2-2, with D possibly matching TRBD1 (6 bases). Germline CDR1 MNHEY, CDR2 SVGAGI. The V end lost 7 bases, the J end lost 6 bases, and 18 bases lay between the germline ends. The CDR3 extends over 15 amino acids. DNA for the CDR3: TGTGCCAGCAAAGATACAGGGCCGGCGGCCGGGGAGCTGTTTTTT. It encodes CASKDTGPAAGELFF.

This clone appeared a single time. The chain has TRBV5-8 and TRBJ2-1; 10 bases align to TRBD2. Trimming removed 2 bases from V and 9 bases from J; junction bases left unmatched: 5. The CDR3 contains 14 residues. Germline V gene lookup returns CDR1 SGHTS and CDR2 YDEGEE. The CDR3 here is CASSFSGGASEQFF. CDR3 nucleotides: TGTGCCAGCAGCTTCAGCGGGGGGGCCAGTGAGCAGTTCTTC.

The chain carries TRBV6-5 and TRBJ2-3, with TRBD2 matching over 10 bases. The V and J ends lost 4 bases and 2 bases, in that order; junction bases with no gene match: 6. The CDR3 is made up of 16 amino acids. Germline-derived CDR1 and CDR2 are MNHEY and SVGAGI. CDR3 sequence reads: CASSWLAGGPTDTQYF. The CDR3 coding sequence is TGTGCCAGCAGTTGGTTAGCGGGGGGCCCCACAGATACGCAGTATTTT.

V is TRBV15 and J is TRBJ1-2; D is ambiguous. V gave up 6 bases and J gave up 4 bases, with 12 bases separating them. Germline lookup yields CDR1 LNHNV and CDR2 YYDKDF (reference sequence). The CDR3 is made up of 13 amino acids. CDR3 sequence reads: CATSQEDRYGYTF. In nucleotides, the CDR3 is TGTGCCACCAGTCAGGAGGATCGCTATGGCTACACCTTC.

This clone was seen a few times. V and J are TRBV2 and TRBJ2-7; D is possibly TRBD1 (6 bases). V shed 8 bases and J shed 3 bases, with 14 bases lying between them. Germline values: CDR1 SNHLY, CDR2 FYNNEI. The CDR3 extends over 13 amino acids. The CDR3 reads CASLQGVIYEQYF. CDR3 DNA: TGTGCCAGCTTACAGGGAGTCATCTACGAGCAGTACTTC.

The rearrangement joins TRBV5-4 to TRBJ2-3; 7 bases are shared with TRBD2. The ends lost 3 bases at V and 4 bases at J; junction bases unmatched: 5. The CDR3 is 14 residues long. Germline V gene lookup returns CDR1 SGHNT and CDR2 YYREEE (reference sequence). CDR3 DNA sequence: TGTGCCAGCAGCTGGTCTGGGGGGGCAGATACGCAGTATTTT. Translation: CASSWSGGADTQYF.

The chain's CDR3 is CASSPDSYHYGYTF. CDR3 bases: TGCGCCAGCAGTCCGGACAGTTACCACTATGGCTACACCTTC. The genes are TRBV4-1 and TRBJ1-2; possible D gene TRBD1, 6 bases. The V gene's germline CDR1 is MGHRA and CDR2 YSYEKL. The CDR3 has 14 amino acids. Trimming shortened V by 6 bases and J by 3 bases, and 14 bases separated the two germline ends.

This chain joins TRBV27 and TRBJ1-1; D may be TRBD1 (5 bases). V shed 8 bases and J shed 4 bases, with 17 bases lying between them. Germline CDR1 MNHEY, CDR2 SMNVEV (reference sequence). The CDR3 runs 14 residues. The CDR3 here is CASGHSGATTEAFF. Written as DNA, the CDR3 is TGTGCCAGCGGACACAGTGGGGCGACCACTGAAGCTTTCTTT.

The genes are TRBV7-9 and TRBJ2-5; possibly TRBD2 for D (5 bases). Germline CDR1 SEHNR, CDR2 FQNEAQ (reference sequence). The CDR3 extends over 15 amino acids. V was cut by 1 base and J by 5 bases, with 14 bases left in between. CDR3 coding DNA: TGTGCCAGCAGCTTAGAAAGCGGACTGGGGGAGACCCAGTACTTC. Translated: CASSLESGLGETQYF.

This sequence joins TRBV9 and TRBJ1-5; D is unclear. CDR1 and CDR2 (germline): SGDLS, YYNGEE. V was pared by 0 bases and J by 1 base, with 8 bases between. This CDR3 contains 15 residues. This CDR3 reads CASSVGGTSNQPQHF. The CDR3 DNA follows: TGTGCCAGCAGCGTAGGTGGCACAAGCAATCAGCCCCAGCATTTT.

The rearrangement joins TRBV28 to TRBJ2-7, with TRBD1 as a possible D gene (5 bases). CDR3 size: 14 residues. V lost 4 bases, J lost 0 bases, and 10 bases lay in between. Germline V gene lookup returns CDR1 MDHEN and CDR2 SYDVKM. The DNA of the CDR3 is TGTGCCAGCAGTTCCCGGACATTCTCCTACGAGCAGTACTTC. This sequence encodes CASSSRTFSYEQYF.

This clone was counted only a few times. This chain joins TRBV27 and TRBJ1-1; 7 bases fit TRBD1. The CDR3 consists of 16 residues. Germline V gene sequence: CDR1 MNHEY, CDR2 SMNVEV (reference sequence). Germline trimming cut 5 bases from V and 2 bases from J; bases unmatched to any gene: 11. DNA for the CDR3: TGTGCCAGCAGTCCCGCCTGGGACAGCCTTAACACTGAAGCTTTCTTT. It is translated as CASSPAWDSLNTEAFF.

Regarding this clone: Different DNA sequences within this sample yield the same CDR3. The V and J genes are TRBV5-1 and TRBJ2-7, with TRBD2 identical over 7 bases. In germline, CDR1 is SGHRS, CDR2 YFSETQ. There are 13 residues in the CDR3. Trimming removed 2 bases from V and 3 bases from J; junction bases left unmatched: 2. The CDR3 DNA is TGCGCCAGCAGCTTCGGCGGGGGCTACGAGCAGTACTTC. It encodes CASSFGGGYEQYF.

The rearrangement links TRBV27 to TRBJ1-2; 7 bases are a match to TRBD1. Germline CDR1 reads MNHEY; CDR2 reads SMNVEV (reference sequence). Trimming removed 10 bases from V and 8 bases from J; junction bases left unmatched: 7. This CDR3 is built from 11 residues. In DNA, the CDR3 is TGTGCCACCCAGGGGGAGTGGGGCTACACCTTC. The encoded protein is CATQGEWGYTF.

This CDR3 reads CASSQGRSGGAYEQYF. The CDR3 DNA follows: TGTGCCAGCAGCCAAGGTAGATCGGGGGGAGCCTACGAGCAGTACTTC. This chain uses TRBV4-2 with TRBJ2-7, with 7 bases identical to TRBD2. The CDR3 has 16 residues. The V gene's germline CDR1 is LGHNA and CDR2 YNFKEQ. V lost 1 base and J lost 2; bases outside the gene matches: 8.

In its sample, this clone was seen once. The chain carries TRBV28 and TRBJ2-7; perhaps TRBD2 as D (5 bases). Trimming removed 8 bases at V and 2 bases at J, with 22 bases between. Germline V gives CDR1 MDHEN, CDR2 SYDVKM. The CDR3 totals 16 residues. CDR3 in amino acids: CASLSGGRDLPYEQYF. The CDR3 region has the DNA TGTGCCAGCCTTTCTGGTGGGAGAGACCTACCCTACGAGCAGTACTTC.

This clone was recorded once. The CDR3 region is CASSQPGGIHGELFF. The CDR3 nucleotides read TGTGCCAGCAGCCAACCGGGGGGGATTCACGGGGAGCTGTTTTTT. The V and J genes are TRBV14 and TRBJ2-2, with 8 bases aligning to TRBD2. Germline trimming cut 2 bases from V and 7 bases from J; bases unmatched to any gene: 6. The CDR3 contains 15 residues. Germline CDR1 SGHDN, CDR2 FVKESK.

The gene calls are TRBV9 and TRBJ2-3, with 8 bases lining up with TRBD2. Germline lookup yields CDR1 SGDLS and CDR2 YYNGEE. The CDR3 runs to 16 residues. Trimming at V came to 4 bases and at J to 0 bases, leaving 7 bases not matched to a gene. The CDR3 region is CASSPRTSPSTDTQYF. CDR3 DNA: TGTGCCAGCAGCCCCAGGACTAGCCCTAGCACAGATACGCAGTATTTT.